This T cell receptor beta chain was sequenced during a study of blood T cells in healthy people across ages. Study results and limitations: Significant beta diversity loss was already apparent by age approximately 38, declining roughly linearly. It was not possible, with unsorted PBMCs, to conclusively compare naive and antigen-experienced cells.

V lost 6 bases and J 0 bases, leaving 14 bases between the germline ends. CDR3 size: 15 residues. Isolated PBMCs totaled at least 6 million in each sample. To note about this clonotype: Its antigen is unidentified.

A second PCR, run for about 7 to 11 cycles, used a sample-barcoded 5' primer plus a J-beta primer mix. TCRdb passed the 5' RACE reads through MiXCR, listing each CDR3 protein once. The sample consists of roughly 1.4 million distinct CDR3 sequences, around 55% of them appearing once. Source material: blood. The chain uses TRBV12-3 or TRBV12-4 and TRBJ1-2; TRBD1 is a possible D gene (5 bases). This TCR derives from a man between 18 and 29 years old in good health. The CDR3 reads CASSRTLTTNYGYTF. The CDR3 DNA reads as TGTGCCAGCAGCCGGACACTCACCACTAACTATGGCTACACCTTC.